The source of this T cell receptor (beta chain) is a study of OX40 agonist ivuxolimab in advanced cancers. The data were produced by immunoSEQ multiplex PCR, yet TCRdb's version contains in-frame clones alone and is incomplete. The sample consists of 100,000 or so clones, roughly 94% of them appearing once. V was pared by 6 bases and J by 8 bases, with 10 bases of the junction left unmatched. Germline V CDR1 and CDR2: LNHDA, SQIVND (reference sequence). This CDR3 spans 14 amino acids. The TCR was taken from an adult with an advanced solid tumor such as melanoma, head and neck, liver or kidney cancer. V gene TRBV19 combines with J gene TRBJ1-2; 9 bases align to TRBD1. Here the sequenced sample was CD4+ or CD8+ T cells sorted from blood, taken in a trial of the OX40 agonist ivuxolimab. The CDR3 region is CASRRRDREAGYTF. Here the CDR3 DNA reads TGTGCCAGTAGACGCCGGGACAGGGAAGCAGGCTACACCTTC.